The clone carrying this TCR beta chain was seen a single time. Clinical history as reported by participants underpinned cohort assignment. The sample belongs to a study of blood T cell repertoires in COVID-19. Study-wide background: COVID-19 samples from acute and convalescent phases originated in the United States, Italy and Spain. T cells, B-cell-depleted T cells, or PBMCs provided the cDNA or gDNA that served as material.

Authors' data handling: Quantification of nucleated cells was approximated via reference gene primer amplification. The repertoire was sequenced with immunoSEQ multiplex PCR; TCRdb's copy has only in-frame clones and lacks some. Clone size and the V and J calls come from that table; the DNA yielded D and trimming. The data hold about 260,000 clones, with around 84% observed a single time. Germline CDR1 SGHDT, CDR2 YYEEEE. CDR3 size: 16 residues. V was clipped by 3 bases and J by 4 bases; unmatched bases: 9. The origin of this receptor is a man aged 25 to 45 with acute COVID-19. The sequencing input was PBMCs or T cells enriched from blood (not recorded which). The chain employs TRBV5-6 and TRBJ1-3; 8 positions agree with TRBD1. The CDR3 DNA reads as TGTGCCAGCAGCTACCCTACAGGGGGTGGCGGAAACACCATATATTTT. This sequence encodes CASSYPTGGGGNTIYF.